The present entry profiles one T cell receptor beta chain with its context. The sample comes from a study of blood T cell repertoires in COVID-19. In the source study's methods: Estimation of nucleated cell counts was performed using reference gene primer amplification. The repertoire was sequenced with immunoSEQ multiplex PCR; TCRdb's copy has only in-frame clones and lacks some. Clonal size and the V and J genes are those of that table, whereas D and trimming came from the DNA. The sample yields a few hundred thousand clones, over 75% seen once. Looked up from germline, CDR1 is MDHEN and CDR2 is SYDVKM. CDR3 length: 13 amino acids. The V end was cut by 7 bases, the J end by 1 base, with 10 bases between.

The TCR comes from a woman aged 25 to 39 who had recovered from COVID-19. The sample taken for sequencing was PBMCs or T cells enriched from blood (not recorded which). The chain combines TRBV28 with TRBJ1-1, with unresolved D. The CDR3 is CASNLFRNTEAFF. In DNA, the CDR3 is TGTGCCAGCAACCTCTTTAGGAACACTGAAGCTTTCTTT.